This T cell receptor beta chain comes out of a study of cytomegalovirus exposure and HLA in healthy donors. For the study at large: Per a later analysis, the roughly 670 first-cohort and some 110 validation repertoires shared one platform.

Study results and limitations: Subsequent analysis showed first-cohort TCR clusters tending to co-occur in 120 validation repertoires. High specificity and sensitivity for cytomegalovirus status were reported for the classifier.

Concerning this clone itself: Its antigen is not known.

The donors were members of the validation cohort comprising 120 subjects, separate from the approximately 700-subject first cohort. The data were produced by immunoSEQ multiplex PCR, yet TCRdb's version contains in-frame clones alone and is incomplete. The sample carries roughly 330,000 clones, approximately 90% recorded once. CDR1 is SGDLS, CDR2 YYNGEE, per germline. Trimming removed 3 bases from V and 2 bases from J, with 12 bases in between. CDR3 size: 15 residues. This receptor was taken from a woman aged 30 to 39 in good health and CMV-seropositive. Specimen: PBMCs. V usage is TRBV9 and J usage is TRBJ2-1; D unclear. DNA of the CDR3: TGTGCCAGCAGCGCGGACCTAGGCACCTACAATGAGCAGTTCTTC. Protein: CASSADLGTYNEQFF.